Shown below are 22 T cell receptor beta chains from a single sample sequenced in a study of metastatic and nonmetastatic thyroid tumors. Prior to thyroid surgery, none of the patients had received any treatment. TCRdb re-called the PCR reads with MiXCR. Among roughly 30,000 clones listed, 24% were seen once. Sequencing was done on a sample of blood. The receptors shown here come from a female donor with papillary thyroid cancer or a benign thyroid nodule (not recorded which). Some clones in this sample may be carry-over from other donors' samples.

In this sample, this clone turned up a few times. The rearrangement uses TRBV19 and TRBJ1-4; possible D gene TRBD1, 6 bases. The length of the CDR3 is 12 residues. V lost 11 bases and J 7 bases, leaving 14 bases between the germline ends. CDR1 and CDR2 (germline): LNHDA, SQIVND (reference sequence). The DNA for the CDR3 is TGTGCCGTCAGGGGACCGGGTGAAAAACTGTTTTTT. It is translated as CAVRGPGEKLFF.

This clone came up many times. This rearrangement joins TRBV19 to TRBJ1-1; tentatively, D is TRBD1 (6 bases). V lost 3 bases and J 0 bases, leaving 17 bases between the germline ends. The CDR3 contains 17 residues. Per germline, CDR1 LNHDA and CDR2 SQIVND (reference sequence). Written as DNA, the CDR3 is TGTGCCAGTAGTATGGATAGCGGGGGCGGGTTGAACACTGAAGCTTTCTTT. Its translation is CASSMDSGGGLNTEAFF.

The V gene is TRBV6-1, the J gene TRBJ1-5; D unresolved. V was clipped by 6 bases and J by 8 bases, with 20 bases between them. Germline CDR1 MNHNS, CDR2 SASEGT. CDR3 length: 15 residues. The CDR3, as DNA: TGTGCCAGCAGAACCACAACAGTTGGGCATAAGCCCCAGCATTTT. Protein product: CASRTTTVGHKPQHF.

J is TRBJ2-2 and V is TRBV3-1; D call uncertain. The germline CDR1 and CDR2 sequences are LGHDT and YNNKEL (reference sequence). The CDR3 loop spans 14 amino acids. V lost 3 bases and J lost 6, with 11 bases in between. The CDR3 loop is CASSHRQSSGELFF. The CDR3 nucleotides are TGTGCCAGCAGCCACAGGCAGTCTTCCGGGGAGCTGTTTTTT.

This clone was recorded at least ten times. The chain has TRBV10-3 and TRBJ2-7; possibly TRBD2 for D (6 bases). V was pared by 4 bases and J by 2 bases, with 12 bases between. This CDR3 comprises 14 residues. Germline V CDR1 and CDR2: ENHRY, SYGVKD. In nucleotides, the CDR3 is TGTGCCATCAGTGCCGGGGGTTCAACCTACGAGCAGTACTTC. Translation gives CAISAGGSTYEQYF.

This clone was observed at least ten times. The CDR3: CASRGGGYNYGYTF. The DNA of the CDR3 is TGTGCCAGCAGGGGCGGGGGTTATAACTATGGCTACACCTTC. V is TRBV12-3 or TRBV12-4 and J is TRBJ1-2; D possibly corresponds to TRBD1 (5 bases). This CDR3 has 14 residues. V lost 6 bases and J lost 1, with 12 bases in between.

This clone was seen ten or more times. This chain uses TRBV20-1 with TRBJ2-3; D could derive from TRBD1 or TRBD2 (5 bases each). In germline, CDR1 is DFQATT, CDR2 SNEGSKA (reference sequence). The length of the CDR3 is 13 residues. Trimming shortened V by 8 bases and J by 2 bases, and 14 bases separated the two germline ends. CDR3 sequence reads: CSLSTGLTDTQYF. The CDR3 bases are TGCAGTCTCTCTACGGGGCTCACAGATACGCAGTATTTT.

The gene calls are TRBV27 and TRBJ2-7; D is uncertain. Trimming cost V 1 base and J 6 bases, with 16 bases left between them. The germline CDR1 and CDR2 sequences are MNHEY and SMNVEV (reference sequence). The CDR3 sequence is 15 residues long. CDR3 protein: CASSLYLLAPPEQYF. CDR3 coding DNA: TGTGCCAGCAGTTTATATTTGTTGGCACCCCCCGAGCAGTACTTC.

By frequency in the sample, this clone is medium-sized (0.01 to 0.1%). CDR3 amino acids: CASSYSNGGRGGANVLTF. The CDR3 DNA is TGTGCCAGCAGTTACTCGAACGGGGGGCGCGGAGGGGCCAACGTCCTGACTTTC. The J gene is TRBJ2-6, the V gene TRBV6-6, with D tentatively TRBD2 (7 bases). V was cut by 0 bases and J by 4 bases, with 16 bases left in between. From germline, CDR1 is MNHNY and CDR2 SVGAGI (reference sequence). The CDR3 is 18 amino acids.

The sample holds many counts of this clone. The chain carries TRBV6-6 and TRBJ1-1, with D tentatively TRBD1 (5 bases). This CDR3 comprises 13 residues. Trimming pared 2 bases from V and 7 bases from J, leaving 11 bases between. From germline, CDR1 is MNHNY and CDR2 SVGAGI (reference sequence). CDR3 protein: CASSYEGRVEAFF. CDR3 nucleotide sequence: TGTGCCAGCAGTTACGAGGGGCGTGTTGAAGCTTTCTTT.

Note on this clone: A much larger clone lies one base from this, so it may be a read error. The DNA of the CDR3 is TGTGCCAGCAGCGCGGACTCCAACGCCGGGGAGCTGTTTTTT. Translated, it gives CASSADSNAGELFF. The chain is built from TRBV2 and TRBJ2-2; possible D gene TRBD2, 5 bases. The germline CDR1 and CDR2 sequences are SNHLY and FYNNEI. The CDR3 consists of 14 residues. Between the trimmed V and J ends, which lost 6 bases and 6 bases, there was a span of 14 bases.

In this sample, this clone turned up many times. Other DNA sequences within the sample encode an identical CDR3. The chain has TRBV10-3 and TRBJ2-7; tentatively, D is TRBD1 or TRBD2 (6 bases each). The CDR3 has 14 amino acids. V dropped 5 bases and J dropped 4 bases, with 15 bases sitting between them. The germline V gene encodes CDR1 ENHRY and CDR2 SYGVKD. The DNA of the CDR3 is TGTGCCATCAGTAGACTAGAAGGGGGATACGAGCAGTACTTC. As protein: CAISRLEGGYEQYF.

The rearrangement joins TRBV9 to TRBJ1-2; D unclear. In germline, CDR1 is SGDLS, CDR2 YYNGEE. Trimming stripped 0 bases from V and 2 bases from J, with 11 bases between. CDR3 length equals 15 residues. As DNA, the CDR3 is TGTGCCAGCAGCGTAGCTGGCCCGAGGAACTATGGCTACACCTTC. This gives the protein CASSVAGPRNYGYTF.

This clone came up many times. This chain joins TRBV9 and TRBJ2-3; no definite D call. CDR3 size: 16 residues. Germline loops: CDR1 SGDLS, CDR2 YYNGEE. Trimming shortened V by 4 bases and J by 4 bases, and 19 bases separated the two germline ends. CDR3 sequence reads: CASSSPLQAIADTQYF. CDR3 DNA: TGTGCCAGCAGCTCTCCCCTCCAGGCCATCGCAGATACGCAGTATTTT.

There are a few counts of this clone. The V gene is TRBV6-5, the J gene TRBJ2-1, with TRBD2 identical over 7 bases. Germline values: CDR1 MNHEY, CDR2 SVGAGI. The CDR3 totals 16 residues. V was pared by 6 bases and J by 7 bases, with 15 bases of the junction left unmatched. The CDR3 protein is CASRSGTIASRNEQFF. CDR3 sequence (DNA): TGTGCCAGCAGATCCGGGACTATCGCGAGTAGGAATGAGCAGTTCTTC.

The genes are TRBV7-3 and TRBJ1-1, with 7 bases identical to TRBD1. Per germline, CDR1 SGHTA and CDR2 FQGTGA. V was clipped by 5 bases and J by 5 bases; unmatched bases: 11. The CDR3 is 15 amino acids. The CDR3 spells CASSPQGQWGTEAFF. In DNA, the CDR3 is TGTGCCAGCAGCCCACAGGGGCAGTGGGGGACTGAAGCTTTCTTT. Looking up the rest from reference TRBV7-3 and TRBJ1-1 gives the full variable domain: GAGVSQTPSNKVTEKGKYVELRCDPISGHTALYWYRQSLGQGPEFLIYFQGTGAADDSGLPNDRFFAVRPEGSVSTLKIQRTERGDSAVYLCASSPQGQWGTEAFFGQGTRLTVV.

V gene TRBV20-1 combines with J gene TRBJ2-7, with 11 bases matching TRBD1. V trimming: 0 bases; J trimming: 6 bases; junction bases outside the gene matches: 7. Germline CDR1 and CDR2: DFQATT and SNEGSKA (reference sequence). The CDR3 loop spans 15 amino acids. CDR3 sequence: CSARDPDRGLFEQYF. In nucleotides, the CDR3 is TGCAGTGCTAGAGATCCGGACAGGGGGCTGTTCGAGCAGTACTTC.

This clone has a count of ten or more. The rearrangement joins TRBV4-2 to TRBJ1-2, with D tentatively TRBD1 (5 bases). The CDR3 spans 13 residues. V was cut by 0 bases and J by 3 bases, with 5 bases left in between. Germline CDR1 LGHNA, CDR2 YNFKEQ. The CDR3 here is CASSQDRDYGYTF. The CDR3 bases are TGTGCCAGCAGCCAAGACAGGGACTATGGCTACACCTTC.

The sample holds many counts of this clone. The chain recombines TRBV27 with TRBJ1-2; TRBD1 is a possible D gene (5 bases). The CDR3 covers 18 residues. V was clipped by 1 base and J by 5 bases, with 23 bases between them. Germline CDR1 reads MNHEY; CDR2 reads SMNVEV (reference sequence). CDR3: CASSLFPSRGGGGYGYTF. The CDR3 DNA sequence: TGTGCCAGCAGTTTATTCCCGAGCCGCGGGGGGGGTGGTTATGGCTACACCTTC.

This clone was detected ten times or more. The chain joins TRBV27 to TRBJ2-3, with 10 bases matching TRBD2. The junction had 2 bases not matched to a gene; V was cut back by 5 bases and J by 6 bases. The CDR3 is made up of 13 amino acids. Germline V gives CDR1 MNHEY, CDR2 SMNVEV (reference sequence). The CDR3 nucleotides read TGTGCCAGCAGTGGGACTAGCGAGGATACGCAGTATTTT. Amino acid sequence: CASSGTSEDTQYF.

The chain uses TRBV5-1 and TRBJ2-2; no firm D call. CDR3 length: 16 residues. Trimming left V 5 bases short and J 2 bases short, with 16 bases between. Per germline, CDR1 SGHRS and CDR2 YFSETQ. The CDR3 loop is CASSFDVAANTGELFF. The CDR3 nucleotides are TGCGCCAGCAGTTTTGATGTGGCAGCAAACACCGGGGAGCTGTTTTTT.

This clone came up a few times. The chain uses TRBV19 and TRBJ2-2; 7 nucleotides align to TRBD1. Germline V CDR1 and CDR2: LNHDA, SQIVND (reference sequence). The J segment lost 5 bases and the V segment lost 5 bases, leaving 8 bases of the junction unmatched. The CDR3 loop spans 15 amino acids. The CDR3 nucleotides are TGTGCCAGTAGTCCGGCCGGGACAGTGACCGGGGAGCTGTTTTTT. This codes for CASSPAGTVTGELFF.